The 8 T cell receptor beta chains given below trace back to one sample, sequenced in a study of cytomegalovirus exposure and HLA in healthy donors. Researchers ran the PCR with 60 Vbeta and 13 Jbeta primers. Sequenced by immunoSEQ multiplex PCR; TCRdb stores in-frame clones only, minus some. The sample records 75,000 to 100,000 clones, around 77% being singletons. Sequenced: PBMCs. All receptors derive from a man between 25 and 39 years old in good health and CMV-seronegative.

This chain connects TRBV9 to TRBJ2-1, with TRBD1 matching over 9 bases. With 0 bases clipped from V and 6 bases from J, the junction kept 4 bases outside the gene matches. Germline V gene sequence: CDR1 SGDLS, CDR2 YYNGEE. The CDR3 covers 15 residues. The CDR3 is CASSVGGQGSNEQFF. Written as DNA, the CDR3 is TGTGCCAGCAGCGTAGGGGGACAGGGAAGCAATGAGCAGTTCTTC.

The V and J genes are TRBV5-6 and TRBJ1-1; 8 bases match TRBD1. This CDR3 comprises 13 residues. Germline-derived CDR1 and CDR2 are SGHDT and YYEEEE. With 7 bases clipped from V and 4 bases from J, the junction kept 6 bases outside the gene matches. As DNA, the CDR3 is TGTGCCAGCTTAGGACAGGGCGGCACTGAAGCTTTCTTT. Translating gives CASLGQGGTEAFF.

This rearrangement joins TRBV5-1 to TRBJ1-5, with D maybe TRBD1 (5 bases). CDR1 is SGHRS and CDR2 is YFSETQ in the germline V gene. Deletions cut 2 bases from V and 4 bases from J, with 7 bases between. The CDR3 is 13 residues long. The CDR3, as DNA: TGCGCCAGCAGCTTAACAGGAAATCAGCCCCAGCATTTT. As protein: CASSLTGNQPQHF.

There are a few counts of this clone. This sequence joins TRBV7-9 and TRBJ1-1; 7 bases match TRBD1. The CDR3 totals 17 residues. Germline CDR1 reads SEHNR; CDR2 reads FQNEAQ (reference sequence). With V trimmed by 2 bases and J by 1 base, 10 bases remained unmatched. The chain's CDR3 is CASSLMVSQGGNTEAFF. DNA of the CDR3: TGTGCCAGCAGCTTAATGGTATCCCAGGGGGGGAACACTGAAGCTTTCTTT.

The V gene is TRBV6-6, the J gene TRBJ2-2; 8 positions match TRBD1. The CDR3 sequence is 14 residues long. Germline CDR1 MNHNY, CDR2 SVGAGI (reference sequence). The V segment lost 11 bases and the J segment 4 bases; nucleotides outside the gene matches: 9. The CDR3: CAVLGQGATGELFF. DNA of the CDR3: TGTGCCGTCCTGGGCCAGGGGGCCACCGGGGAGCTGTTTTTT.

V and J are TRBV4-3 and TRBJ2-7, with TRBD2 as a possible D gene (5 bases). CDR3 length equals 15 residues. V was cut by 0 bases and J by 5 bases, with 14 bases left in between. Germline lookup yields CDR1 LGHNA and CDR2 YSLEER. CDR3 sequence reads: CASSQELGSSNEQYF. The CDR3 DNA reads TGCGCCAGCAGCCAAGAACTAGGGTCTTCGAACGAGCAGTACTTC.

In this sample, this clone turned up once. The V and J genes are TRBV18 and TRBJ1-1; D is possibly TRBD1 (5 bases). This CDR3 is built from 15 residues. The germline V gene has CDR1 KGHSH and CDR2 LQKENI. The germline V and J ends were trimmed by 2 bases and 2 bases, with 12 bases remaining between them. The CDR3 nucleotides are TGTGCCAGCTCACCAATCACAGGTTCCAACACTGAAGCTTTCTTT. Its protein is CASSPITGSNTEAFF.

The rearrangement links TRBV6-5 to TRBJ1-6; D not certain. The V end lost 3 bases, the J end lost 6 bases, and 12 bases lay between the germline ends. The germline CDR1 and CDR2 sequences are MNHEY and SVGAGI. The CDR3 length is 15 residues. The CDR3 region is CASSYVSSLNSPLHF. Written as DNA, the CDR3 is TGTGCCAGCAGTTATGTCTCCTCTCTTAATTCACCCCTCCACTTT.